The present entry profiles one T cell receptor beta chain with its context. PCR was performed using 60 Vbeta and 13 Jbeta primers. TCRdb's table, derived via immunoSEQ multiplex PCR, lists solely in-frame clones and lacks some. The sample contains some 100,000 clones, 76% of which appear only once. The CDR3 sequence is 15 residues long. The V and J ends lost 5 bases and 8 bases, in that order; junction bases with no gene match: 13. The germline V gene has CDR1 SGHTA and CDR2 FQGTGA. This sample is drawn from a study of cytomegalovirus exposure and HLA in healthy donors. The chain links TRBV7-3 to TRBJ2-7, with 9 nucleotides matching TRBD2. This TCR was sampled from a woman aged 45-65 years in good health and CMV-seropositive. Sequences were obtained from PBMCs. The CDR3 nucleotides are TGTGCCAGCAGCGAATTGACTAGCGGCCCGGGAAAGCAGTACTTC. Its protein product is CASSELTSGPGKQYF. The variable domain in full, with the rest retrieved from reference TRBV7-3 and TRBJ2-7, is GAGVSQTPSNKVTEKGKYVELRCDPISGHTALYWYRQSLGQGPEFLIYFQGTGAADDSGLPNDRFFAVRPEGSVSTLKIQRTERGDSAVYLCASSELTSGPGKQYFGPGTRLTVT.